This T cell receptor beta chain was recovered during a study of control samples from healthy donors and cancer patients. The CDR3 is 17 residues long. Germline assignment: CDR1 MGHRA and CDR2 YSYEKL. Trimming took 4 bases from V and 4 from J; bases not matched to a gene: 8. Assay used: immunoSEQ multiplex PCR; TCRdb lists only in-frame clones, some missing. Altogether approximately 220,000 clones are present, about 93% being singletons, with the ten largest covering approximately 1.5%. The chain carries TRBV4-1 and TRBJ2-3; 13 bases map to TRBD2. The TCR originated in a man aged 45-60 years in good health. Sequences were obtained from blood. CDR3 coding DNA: TGCGCCAGCAGCCTGAGACTAGCGGGGGGTAAGGCAGATACGCAGTATTTT. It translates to CASSLRLAGGKADTQYF.